These T cell receptor beta chains were read from a single sample in a study of identifying expanded T cells in peripheral blood. Data came from immunoSEQ multiplex PCR; TCRdb stores just in-frame clones and leaves some out. The table lists about 110,000 clones, about nine tenths of them singletons, with around 8.2% in the top ten. Input material: blood. These receptors originate from a person aged 18-70 years in good health. The CDR3 runs from the conserved cysteine through the conserved F or W. Fields, in order: CDR3 protein, CDR3 DNA, J gene, D gene, clone size, V gene. A D gene is named only where the DNA matches it firmly. A row's size may be missing; if present it is once, few, many or a size class.

CASSLGRVYEQYF TGTGCCAGCAGCCTGGGACGAGTTTACGAGCAGTACTTC TRBJ2-7 NA NA TRBV11-2
CASSPFTGNHYDEQFF TGTGCCAGCAGTCCATTTACGGGGAACCATTACGATGAGCAGTTCTTC TRBJ2-1 NA NA TRBV28
CASSPGNEKLFF TGTGCCAGCTCACCAGGGAATGAAAAACTGTTTTTT TRBJ1-4 NA NA TRBV18
CASSRGQEGDTQYF TGTGCCAGCTCACGGGGGCAGGAAGGAGATACGCAGTATTTT TRBJ2-3 NA NA TRBV18
CAISGGGATDTQYF TGTGCCATCAGTGGCGGGGGGGCCACAGATACGCAGTATTTT TRBJ2-3 TRBD2 NA TRBV10-3
CATSRGWEATEAFF TGTGCCACCAGCAGAGGGTGGGAGGCCACTGAAGCTTTCTTT TRBJ1-1 NA NA TRBV15
CASSAGTSGSYNEQFF TGTGCCAGCAGCGCCGGGACTAGCGGCTCCTACAATGAGCAGTTCTTC TRBJ2-1 TRBD2 NA TRBV27
CASSPDRVSPLTYNEQFF TGTGCCAGCTCACCCGACAGGGTCAGCCCTTTAACCTACAATGAGCAGTTCTTC TRBJ2-1 TRBD1 NA TRBV18
CASSRIPGQDEAFF TGTGCCAGCAGCCGCATCCCGGGACAGGATGAAGCTTTCTTT TRBJ1-1 TRBD1 NA TRBV7-9
CASSPDRVGETQYF TGTGCCAGCTCGCCAGACAGGGTCGGGGAGACCCAGTACTTC TRBJ2-5 TRBD1 NA TRBV18
CASSPGLAGSTDTQYF TGTGCCAGCTCACCAGGGCTAGCGGGAAGCACAGATACGCAGTATTTT TRBJ2-3 TRBD2 NA TRBV18
CASSLSVRTDSYEQYF TGCGCCAGCAGCTTGTCAGTGAGGACAGACTCCTACGAGCAGTACTTC TRBJ2-7 NA NA TRBV5-1
CASSPPPAGAGELFF TGTGCCAGCTCACCACCGCCCGCGGGGGCCGGGGAGCTGTTTTTT TRBJ2-2 TRBD2 NA TRBV18
CASSYPNQPQHF TGTGCCAGCAGCTACCCAAATCAGCCCCAGCATTTT TRBJ1-5 NA NA TRBV5-8
CASSSEQISNEKLFF TGTGCCAGCAGCTCTGAACAGATTAGTAATGAAAAACTGTTTTTT TRBJ1-4 NA NA TRBV7-8
CSVGGYTDTQYF TGCAGCGTTGGGGGGTACACAGATACGCAGTATTTT TRBJ2-3 NA NA TRBV29-1
CSVGQGGDTGELFF TGCAGCGTCGGACAGGGAGGCGACACCGGGGAGCTGTTTTTT TRBJ2-2 TRBD1 NA TRBV29-1
CASSRSSGQGTETQYF TGCGCCAGCAGCCGATCTTCCGGACAGGGAACAGAGACCCAGTACTTC TRBJ2-5 TRBD1 NA TRBV23-1
CASSLAGDSPLHF TGTGCCAGCAGCTTGGCAGGAGATTCACCCCTCCACTTT TRBJ1-6 NA NA TRBV5-5
CASSLVRVNTEAFF TGCGCCAGCAGCTTGGTCCGCGTGAACACTGAAGCTTTCTTT TRBJ1-1 NA NA TRBV5-1
CASSYRRQGSANEQYF TGTGCCAGCAGTTACCGGCGACAGGGTTCCGCGAACGAGCAGTACTTC TRBJ2-7 TRBD1 once TRBV6-5
CASSRAIQETQYF TGTGCCAGCAGCCGAGCGATACAAGAGACCCAATACTTC TRBJ2-5 NA NA TRBV7-2
CASTDETIAKNIQYF TGTGCCAGCACCGACGAGACAATAGCCAAAAACATTCAGTACTTC TRBJ2-4 NA once TRBV28
CASTDRNTGELFF TGTGCCAGCACGGACAGGAACACCGGGGAGCTGTTTTTT TRBJ2-2 NA NA TRBV27
CASSYSAVTKDYGYTF TGTGCCAGCAGTTACTCTGCAGTAACTAAAGACTATGGCTACACCTTC TRBJ1-2 NA NA TRBV6-5
CASSGTGGDGNTIYF TGTGCCAGCAGTGGTACAGGGGGCGACGGAAACACCATATATTTT TRBJ1-3 TRBD1 once TRBV2
CASSPGAESYNEQFF TGTGCCAGCTCACCGGGCGCCGAATCCTACAATGAGCAGTTCTTC TRBJ2-1 NA NA TRBV18
CASSRWGQGSGETQYF TGTGCCAGCAGCCGTTGGGGACAGGGTTCCGGTGAGACCCAGTACTTC TRBJ2-5 TRBD1 NA TRBV7-9
CASSSTDGLNSPLHF TGTGCCAGCAGCTCTACGGACGGTTTGAATTCACCCCTCCACTTT TRBJ1-6 NA NA TRBV11-1
CASTTQRGAGRTQYF TGTGCCAGCACCACCCAAAGGGGGGCTGGGCGGACCCAGTACTTC TRBJ2-5 NA NA TRBV5-6
CASRRKRPDTDTQYF TGTGCCAGCAGGCGCAAGCGGCCCGACACAGATACGCAGTATTTT TRBJ2-3 NA NA TRBV6-5
CASSSSGGPYNEQFF TGTGCCAGCAGCTCTAGCGGGGGGCCATACAATGAGCAGTTCTTC TRBJ2-1 TRBD2 NA TRBV7-3
CASSRVGLYEQYF TGTGCCAGCAGTAGAGTTGGGCTCTACGAGCAGTACTTC TRBJ2-7 NA few TRBV28
CASRPDTLAFGPYNEQFF TGTGCCAGCAGACCGGACACGTTGGCTTTCGGACCCTACAATGAGCAGTTCTTC TRBJ2-1 NA NA TRBV7-9
CASRGSGLVYEQYF TGTGCCAGCAGGGGTTCGGGACTAGTCTACGAGCAGTACTTC TRBJ2-7 TRBD2 NA TRBV28
CSVAEIYGYTF TGCAGCGTTGCGGAGATCTATGGCTACACCTTC TRBJ1-2 NA few TRBV29-1
CASSLGQGNNEQFF TGTGCCAGCAGCCTCGGACAGGGTAACAATGAGCAGTTCTTC TRBJ2-1 TRBD1 NA TRBV13
CATSPFGQGNSYEQYF TGTGCCACCAGCCCTTTCGGACAGGGAAACTCCTACGAGCAGTACTTC TRBJ2-7 TRBD1 NA TRBV15
CASSARLGQNNSPLHF TGTGCCAGCAGCGCCCGCCTGGGACAAAATAATTCACCCCTCCACTTT TRBJ1-6 NA NA TRBV7-2
CASSPRLGSYEQYF TGTGCCAGCAGCCCCCGACTGGGCTCCTACGAGCAGTACTTC TRBJ2-7 NA once TRBV9
CASSRQSQGTGELFF TGTGCCAGCAGTCGACAAAGCCAGGGGACCGGGGAGCTGTTTTTT TRBJ2-2 NA NA TRBV6-5
CASTLSWGDNEQFF TGTGCCAGCACCCTCTCCTGGGGGGACAATGAGCAGTTCTTC TRBJ2-1 NA NA TRBV2
CASSLGRTSGRNEQYF TGTGCCAGCAGTTTGGGAAGAACTAGCGGGCGGAACGAGCAGTACTTC TRBJ2-7 TRBD2 NA TRBV27
CASSEGSGQYGYTF TGTGCCAGCAGTGAGGGTAGTGGGCAGTATGGCTACACCTTC TRBJ1-2 NA NA TRBV6-1
CASSPPGPAYEQYF TGTGCCAGCTCACCACCCGGACCGGCCTATGAGCAGTACTTC TRBJ2-7 NA NA TRBV18
CASSTDGQGWDEKLFF TGTGCCAGCAGCACCGATGGACAGGGATGGGATGAAAAACTGTTTTTT TRBJ1-4 TRBD1 once TRBV7-9
CASSQGALTRTDTQYF TGCGCCAGCAGCCAAGGGGCCCTGACTAGAACAGATACGCAGTATTTT TRBJ2-3 NA NA TRBV7-2
CASSVVAGGQETQYF TGTGCCAGCAGCGTCGTCGCGGGAGGTCAAGAGACCCAGTACTTC TRBJ2-5 TRBD2 NA TRBV9
CASSLDSTNEKLFF TGCGCCAGCAGCCTGGACAGTACTAATGAAAAACTGTTTTTT TRBJ1-4 NA NA TRBV5-1
CASKQGQGGTGELFF TGTGCCAGCAAACAAGGGCAGGGAGGCACCGGGGAGCTGTTTTTT TRBJ2-2 NA few TRBV6-6
CASSKGRAPTDTQYF TGTGCCAGCAGTAAGGGCAGGGCCCCCACAGATACGCAGTATTTT TRBJ2-3 NA NA TRBV6-5
CASSLSIGAGKAREQYF TGTGCCAGCAGTTTATCGATCGGGGCAGGGAAAGCAAGGGAGCAGTACTTC TRBJ2-7 NA once TRBV27
CASSLTVSGRELFF TGTGCCAGCAGCTTGACAGTCTCAGGAAGGGAGCTGTTTTTT TRBJ2-2 NA NA TRBV7-2
CASSRETVDTQYF TGTGCCAGCAGCCGGGAGACGGTGGATACGCAGTATTTT TRBJ2-3 NA NA TRBV28
CASSPNRDRGRNNEQFF TGTGCCAGCAGTCCGAACCGGGACAGGGGCCGCAATAATGAGCAGTTCTTC TRBJ2-1 TRBD1 NA TRBV27
CASRPSGSLGNEQFF TGTGCCAGCAGGCCTAGCGGGAGTTTAGGGAATGAGCAGTTCTTC TRBJ2-1 TRBD2 NA TRBV28
CASSVSITSDTQYF TGTGCCAGCAGTGTCTCAATAACCTCAGATACGCAGTATTTT TRBJ2-3 NA NA TRBV6-4
CASSPITGDTQYF TGTGCCAGCAGCCCTATCACGGGAGATACGCAGTATTTT TRBJ2-3 NA NA TRBV14
CASGPWSGSSYEQYF TGTGCCAGCGGTCCTTGGAGCGGGAGTTCCTACGAGCAGTACTTC TRBJ2-7 TRBD2 NA TRBV28